These 12 T cell receptor beta chains share one sample of origin, sequenced in a study of cytomegalovirus exposure and HLA in healthy donors. Amplification used 60 Vbeta primers and 13 Jbeta primers. Using immunoSEQ multiplex PCR, the repertoire was profiled, and TCRdb retains in-frame clones only, with some absent. This sample lists approximately 58,000 clones; its ten largest clones have less than 6%. Sequencing input: PBMCs. All receptors come from a man under 40 in good health and CMV-seropositive.

The V and J genes are TRBV9 and TRBJ1-6; D is ambiguous. Per germline, CDR1 SGDLS and CDR2 YYNGEE. The V end lost 0 bases, the J end lost 6 bases, and 7 bases lay between the germline ends. This CDR3 region has 14 residues. CDR3 residues: CASSVGQVNSPLHF. CDR3 coding DNA: TGTGCCAGCAGCGTAGGGCAGGTTAATTCACCCCTCCACTTT.

The chain combines TRBV10-3 with TRBJ1-1, with D possibly matching TRBD1 (5 bases). Germline V lookup: CDR1 ENHRY, CDR2 SYGVKD. V lost 4 bases to trimming and J lost 0 bases, with 12 bases between them. The CDR3 is 15 residues long. The CDR3 reads CAISGNPTVNTEAFF. The DNA of the CDR3 is TGTGCCATCAGTGGAAATCCGACAGTGAACACTGAAGCTTTCTTT.

The V gene is TRBV19, the J gene TRBJ1-1; 7 bases match TRBD1. The CDR3 covers 19 residues. The trim removed 0 bases at V and 3 bases at J, leaving 16 bases unmatched. Germline CDR1 reads LNHDA; CDR2 reads SQIVND (reference sequence). The CDR3 spells CASSIDHGGQGDVDTEAFF. The CDR3 nucleotides read TGTGCCAGTAGTATAGATCACGGGGGCCAGGGGGATGTGGACACTGAAGCTTTCTTT. The full variable domain, its missing parts supplied by reference TRBV19 and TRBJ1-1, is DGGITQSPKYLFRKEGQNVTLSCEQNLNHDAMYWYRQDPGQGLRLIYYSQIVNDFQKGDIAEGYSVSREKKESFPLTVTSAQKNPTAFYLCASSIDHGGQGDVDTEAFFGQGTRLTVV.

Remarks on this clone: Other nucleotide sequences in the sample specify the same CDR3. CDR3 DNA: TGTGCCAGCAGCTCTACTGGGAACACTGAAGCTTTCTTT. Its translation is CASSSTGNTEAFF. The gene calls are TRBV7-9 and TRBJ1-1; D is unclear. Trimming shortened V by 4 bases and J by 1 base, and 7 bases separated the two germline ends. CDR3 length: 13 amino acids. CDR1 and CDR2 (germline): SEHNR, FQNEAQ (reference sequence).

The gene calls are TRBV6-4 and TRBJ2-1; TRBD1 is a possible D gene (5 bases). Germline CDR1 reads MRHNA; CDR2 reads SNTAGT. Trimming took off 5 bases at V and 5 bases at J, with 19 bases between the two ends. The CDR3 spans 16 residues. The CDR3 protein is CASSSLPDSGDNEQFF. In nucleotides, the CDR3 is TGTGCCAGCAGTTCCCTCCCCGACAGTGGCGACAATGAGCAGTTCTTC.

The V gene is TRBV11-3, the J gene TRBJ2-5; D remains unclear. Looked up from germline, CDR1 is SGHNT and CDR2 is YENEEA. This CDR3 comprises 15 residues. The ends were cut back, 5 bases at V and 3 bases at J, with 16 bases in the middle. CDR3 residues: CASSPSIMQKETQYF. CDR3 nucleotides: TGTGCCAGCAGCCCATCCATTATGCAGAAAGAGACCCAGTACTTC.

V is TRBV7-3 and J is TRBJ2-6, with D maybe TRBD1 (6 bases). There are 15 residues in the CDR3. Germline V gene lookup returns CDR1 SGHTA and CDR2 FQGTGA. The ends were cut back, 5 bases at V and 2 bases at J, with 10 bases in the middle. The CDR3 here is CASSTGFPGANVLTF. For the CDR3, the DNA is TGTGCCAGCAGCACAGGGTTTCCTGGGGCCAACGTCCTGACTTTC.

The chain couples TRBV5-1 to TRBJ1-2, with 7 positions matching TRBD1. The germline gives CDR1 SGHRS, CDR2 YFSETQ. With 4 bases clipped from V and 0 bases from J, the junction kept 15 bases outside the gene matches. This CDR3 comprises 18 residues. The CDR3 DNA reads as TGCGCCAGCAGCATTAGACAGGGACTAGCTAAAACTAACTATGGCTACACCTTC. Protein: CASSIRQGLAKTNYGYTF. Drawing the rest from reference TRBV5-1 and TRBJ1-2, the complete variable domain is KAGVTQTPRYLIKTRGQQVTLSCSPISGHRSVSWYQQTPGQGLQFLFEYFSETQRNKGNFPGRFSGRQFSNSRSEMNVSTLELGDSALYLCASSIRQGLAKTNYGYTFGSGTRLTVV.

V usage is TRBV11-2 and J usage is TRBJ2-5; 10 nucleotides agree with TRBD2. V gave up 5 bases and J gave up 5 bases; unmatched junction bases: 5. This CDR3 contains 14 residues. Looked up from germline, CDR1 is SGHAT and CDR2 is FQNNGV. CDR3 nucleotide sequence: TGTGCCAGCAGCCCTAGCGGGAGAGTGGAGACCCAGTACTTC. This sequence encodes CASSPSGRVETQYF.

The chain carries TRBV6-6 and TRBJ2-3, with TRBD2 matching 9 bases. This CDR3 contains 16 residues. The ends lost 6 bases at V and 2 bases at J; junction bases unmatched: 9. The germline CDR1 and CDR2 sequences are MNHNY and SVGAGI (reference sequence). This CDR3 is CASSYGGTSITDTQYF. CDR3 sequence (DNA): TGTGCCAGCAGCTACGGCGGGACTAGCATCACAGATACGCAGTATTTT.

This chain uses TRBV4-2 with TRBJ2-7; the D gene is possibly TRBD1 (6 bases). V was trimmed by 0 bases and J by 2 bases, leaving 8 bases between them. The CDR3 is 14 residues long. CDR1 and CDR2 from the germline V gene are LGHNA and YNFKEQ. CDR3 sequence (DNA): TGTGCCAGCAGCCAAGATGACAGGACCTACGAGCAGTACTTC. Protein: CASSQDDRTYEQYF.

The chain links TRBV7-9 to TRBJ2-7; TRBD2 matches at 10 bases. This CDR3 region has 15 residues. The germline gives CDR1 SEHNR, CDR2 FQNEAQ (reference sequence). Germline trimming cut 4 bases from V and 1 base from J; bases unmatched to any gene: 4. The chain's CDR3 is CASSSGLARSYEQYF. Written as DNA, the CDR3 is TGTGCCAGCAGCTCGGGACTAGCGCGATCCTACGAGCAGTACTTC.